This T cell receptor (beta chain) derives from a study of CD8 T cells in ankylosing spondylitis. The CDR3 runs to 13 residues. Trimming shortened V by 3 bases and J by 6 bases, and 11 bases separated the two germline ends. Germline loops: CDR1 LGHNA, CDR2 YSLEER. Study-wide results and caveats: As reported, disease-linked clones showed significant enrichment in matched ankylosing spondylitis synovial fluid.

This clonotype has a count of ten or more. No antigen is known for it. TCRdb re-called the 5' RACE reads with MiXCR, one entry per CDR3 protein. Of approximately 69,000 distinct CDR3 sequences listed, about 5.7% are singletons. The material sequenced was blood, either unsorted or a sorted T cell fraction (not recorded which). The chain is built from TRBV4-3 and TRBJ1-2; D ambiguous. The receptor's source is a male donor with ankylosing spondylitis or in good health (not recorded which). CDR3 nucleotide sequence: TGCGCCAGCAGCCATTACGGACCAAATGGCTACACCTTC. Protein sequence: CASSHYGPNGYTF.